The 27 T cell receptor beta chains in this list originate from one sample, sequenced in a study of cytomegalovirus exposure and HLA in healthy donors. The PCR contained 60 Vbeta and 13 Jbeta primers. TCRdb's table, derived via immunoSEQ multiplex PCR, lists solely in-frame clones and lacks some. The sample yields some 150,000 clones, roughly 85% seen once. Sample: PBMCs. The receptor set was obtained from a woman between 45 and 65 years old in good health and CMV-seronegative.

The V and J genes are TRBV19 and TRBJ1-2, with 8 nucleotides matching TRBD1. In germline, CDR1 is LNHDA, CDR2 SQIVND (reference sequence). The CDR3 is 17 amino acids. Trimming removed 0 bases from V and 5 bases from J; junction bases left unmatched: 11. The CDR3: CASSIDRTQGAQYGYTF. The DNA for the CDR3 is TGTGCCAGTAGTATAGATCGGACGCAGGGGGCGCAGTATGGCTACACCTTC.

This clone came up once. This chain uses TRBV10-3 with TRBJ1-5; TRBD1 matches 8 bases. In germline, CDR1 is ENHRY, CDR2 SYGVKD. V lost 4 bases, J lost 4 bases, and 3 bases stayed unmatched. This CDR3 region has 14 residues. The DNA of the CDR3 is TGTGCCATCAGTGCTAACAGGGGGAATCAGCCCCAGCATTTT. Amino acid sequence: CAISANRGNQPQHF.

The V gene is TRBV6-4, the J gene TRBJ2-3; 12 positions match TRBD2. This CDR3 is 15 amino acids long. Per germline, CDR1 MRHNA and CDR2 SNTAGT. V gave up 2 bases and J gave up 5 bases; unmatched junction bases: 2. The CDR3 DNA sequence: TGTGCCAGCAGTGACCTAGCGGGAGGGCTAGATACGCAGTATTTT. Translating it yields CASSDLAGGLDTQYF.

V is TRBV28 and J is TRBJ1-2; D unclear. Per the germline V gene, CDR1 is MDHEN and CDR2 is SYDVKM. This CDR3 has 16 residues. V shed 5 bases and J shed 1 base, with 17 bases lying between them. This CDR3 is CASSHPLGRINYGYTF. The CDR3 DNA follows: TGTGCCAGCAGTCACCCCCTAGGTCGGATTAACTATGGCTACACCTTC.

The chain joins TRBV2 to TRBJ1-4; TRBD1 matches at 10 bases. The CDR3 has 15 residues. Germline lookup yields CDR1 SNHLY and CDR2 FYNNEI. The V gene end was trimmed by 0 bases and the J gene end by 8 bases; junction bases not matched to a gene: 3. CDR3 amino acids: CASSEAPGQGEKLFF. CDR3 coding DNA: TGTGCCAGCAGTGAAGCGCCGGGACAGGGGGAAAAACTGTTTTTT. Based on the CDR3 plus reference TRBV2 and TRBJ1-4, the full variable domain is EPEVTQTPSHQVTQMGQEVILRCVPISNHLYFYWYRQILGQKVEFLVSFYNNEISEKSEIFDDQFSVERPDGSNFTLKIRSTKLEDSAMYFCASSEAPGQGEKLFFGSGTQLSVL.

J is TRBJ2-1 and V is TRBV7-9; D possibly corresponds to TRBD2 (5 bases). Germline CDR1 SEHNR, CDR2 FQNEAQ (reference sequence). Trimming stripped 5 bases from V and 2 bases from J, with 16 bases between. The CDR3 is 16 residues long. The CDR3 sequence is CASSALKADAYNEQFF. DNA of the CDR3: TGTGCCAGCAGCGCCCTGAAAGCGGATGCCTACAATGAGCAGTTCTTC. The full variable domain, rest sourced from reference TRBV7-9 and TRBJ2-1, is DTGVSQNPRHKITKRGQNVTFRCDPISEHNRLYWYRQTLGQGPEFLTYFQNEAQLEKSRLLSDRFSAERPKGSFSTLEIQRTEQGDSAMYLCASSALKADAYNEQFFGPGTRLTVL.

The J gene is TRBJ2-1, the V gene TRBV6-1; 9 bases are shared with TRBD1. The V segment lost 6 bases and the J segment 9 bases; nucleotides outside the gene matches: 12. Germline-derived CDR1 and CDR2 are MNHNS and SASEGT. The CDR3 length is 15 residues. The CDR3 loop is CASRLNRDREFEQFF. The CDR3 bases are TGTGCCAGCAGACTTAACCGGGACAGGGAATTTGAGCAGTTCTTC.

This clone was seen just once. The rearrangement links TRBV10-2 to TRBJ2-2, with 7 bases fitting TRBD2. The ends lost 4 bases at V and 5 bases at J; junction bases unmatched: 4. CDR3 length: 14 amino acids. Germline CDR1 WSHSY, CDR2 SAAADI. The CDR3 here is CASSGRRGTGELFF. CDR3 DNA: TGCGCCAGCAGTGGAAGGCGGGGGACCGGGGAGCTGTTTTTT.

The chain uses TRBV6-5 and TRBJ2-7, with 9 positions matching TRBD1. The junction had 5 bases not matched to a gene; V was cut back by 2 bases and J by 6 bases. Per germline, CDR1 MNHEY and CDR2 SVGAGI. The CDR3 is made up of 14 amino acids. The CDR3 region has the DNA TGTGCCAGCAGTTACCGGGGACAGGGTCTCGAGCAGTACTTC. It yields the protein CASSYRGQGLEQYF.

Only one count was recorded for this clone. The gene calls are TRBV5-4 and TRBJ2-1, with 11 bases matching TRBD2. CDR1 and CDR2 (germline): SGHNT, YYREEE (reference sequence). The CDR3 covers 17 residues. The ends lost 4 bases at V and 6 bases at J; junction bases unmatched: 12. The CDR3 reads CASSPRSGTSGLNEQFF. Written as DNA, the CDR3 is TGTGCCAGCAGCCCTAGGTCCGGGACTAGCGGTCTCAATGAGCAGTTCTTC. Based on the CDR3 plus reference TRBV5-4 and TRBJ2-1, the full variable domain is ETGVTQSPTHLIKTRGQQVTLRCSSQSGHNTVSWYQQALGQGPQFIFQYYREEENGRGNFPPRFSGLQFPNYSSELNVNALELDDSALYLCASSPRSGTSGLNEQFFGPGTRLTVL.

A few counts support this clone. This chain connects TRBV5-1 to TRBJ2-1; TRBD2 aligns across 10 bases. Germline V gene sequence: CDR1 SGHRS, CDR2 YFSETQ. The CDR3 runs to 15 residues. Trimming took 3 bases from V and 8 from J; bases not matched to a gene: 8. The CDR3 reads CASSSTSGFRDEQFF. CDR3 bases: TGCGCCAGCAGCTCGACTAGCGGGTTTAGGGATGAGCAGTTCTTC.

This chain links TRBV5-1 with TRBJ1-1; weak D call: TRBD1 (6 bases). Germline V CDR1 and CDR2: SGHRS, YFSETQ. This CDR3 region has 14 residues. V was pared by 3 bases and J by 4 bases, with 13 bases between. CDR3 loop: CASSYQGLGTEAFF. In DNA, the CDR3 is TGCGCCAGCAGCTACCAGGGGTTGGGCACTGAAGCTTTCTTT.

Concerning this clone itself: At the DNA level, this CDR3 is encoded by other sequences in the same sample as well. V usage is TRBV7-9 and J usage is TRBJ1-6; D ambiguous. V lost 2 bases, J lost 4 bases, and 6 bases lay in between. Germline V gene data show CDR1 as SEHNR and CDR2 as FQNEAQ (reference sequence). CDR3 length: 14 residues. CDR3 in DNA: TGTGCCAGCAGCTTACAGGCTTATAATTCACCCCTCCACTTT. This codes for CASSLQAYNSPLHF.

Notes on this clone: The same CDR3 is also encoded by other DNA sequences in this sample. This CDR3 is CASSLRLAGGPYEQYF. In DNA, the CDR3 is TGTGCCAGCAGCTTAAGACTAGCGGGAGGGCCATACGAGCAGTACTTC. This chain uses TRBV7-2 with TRBJ2-7; 14 bases are a match to TRBD2. V was clipped by 2 bases and J by 4 bases; unmatched bases: 4. Germline V gene data show CDR1 as SGHTA and CDR2 as FQGNSA. The CDR3 is 16 amino acids.

This clone was recorded only once. This CDR3 reads CASSQEGALKETQYF. The CDR3 DNA follows: TGCGCCAGCAGCCAAGAGGGGGCCCTAAAAGAGACCCAGTACTTC. This sequence joins TRBV4-3 and TRBJ2-5, with D possibly matching TRBD1 (6 bases). Germline values: CDR1 LGHNA, CDR2 YSLEER. The V and J ends lost 0 bases and 3 bases respectively, with 11 bases between them. The CDR3 consists of 15 residues.

V gene TRBV10-2 combines with J gene TRBJ1-2; a weak D match, TRBD1 (5 bases). The V end was cut by 0 bases, the J end by 0 bases, with 23 bases between. In germline, CDR1 is WSHSY, CDR2 SAAADI. This CDR3 is built from 20 residues. CDR3 sequence (DNA): TGCGCCAGCAGTGAGTCAAGTTCAGGGATGAGGTTCCGAACTAACTATGGCTACACCTTC. This sequence encodes CASSESSSGMRFRTNYGYTF.

The J gene is TRBJ1-3, the V gene TRBV7-2; 11 nucleotides align to TRBD1. The CDR3 spans 15 residues. Trimming at V came to 4 bases and at J to 4 bases, leaving 3 bases not matched to a gene. The germline V gene has CDR1 SGHTA and CDR2 FQGNSA. The CDR3 region is CASSSGQGDGNTIYF. The CDR3 nucleotides read TGTGCCAGCAGCTCGGGACAGGGGGACGGAAACACCATATATTTT.

The V gene is TRBV10-1, the J gene TRBJ2-7, with D perhaps matching TRBD2 (7 bases). The CDR3 length is 15 residues. The ends were cut back, 2 bases at V and 6 bases at J, with 17 bases in the middle. CDR1 and CDR2 from the germline V gene are WNHNN and SYGVQD (reference sequence). CDR3 coding DNA: TGCGCCAGCAGTGAGGGGGGGGGCGCACGTCTCGAGCAGTACTTC. Translated, it gives CASSEGGGARLEQYF.

Only a few counts were recorded for this clone. The genes are TRBV27 and TRBJ1-1; the D is unclear. V was cut by 5 bases and J by 2 bases, with 9 bases left in between. This CDR3 has 13 residues. From germline, CDR1 is MNHEY and CDR2 SMNVEV (reference sequence). CDR3 nucleotides: TGTGCCAGCAGTATTACAGTTAACACTGAAGCTTTCTTT. Residues: CASSITVNTEAFF.

The rearrangement joins TRBV2 to TRBJ1-2, with a tentative D call TRBD1 (5 bases). Trimming pared 5 bases from V and 4 bases from J, leaving 8 bases between. The germline CDR1 and CDR2 sequences are SNHLY and FYNNEI. The CDR3 runs 12 residues. The CDR3 here is CASSPDSYGYTF. Written as DNA, the CDR3 is TGTGCCAGCAGTCCAGACAGCTATGGCTACACCTTC.

The genes are TRBV2 and TRBJ2-7; 11 bases are shared with TRBD2. V lost 6 bases and J lost 0; bases outside the gene matches: 4. CDR1 and CDR2 (germline): SNHLY, FYNNEI. The CDR3 totals 15 residues. The CDR3 region has the DNA TGTGCCAGCAGGGTGACTAGCGGGGACTCCTACGAGCAGTACTTC. It codes for CASRVTSGDSYEQYF.

The chain combines TRBV7-6 with TRBJ2-7; D is possibly TRBD1 (6 bases). V was shortened by 1 base and J by 4 bases, with 14 bases between the two germline ends. The germline CDR1 and CDR2 sequences are SGHVS and FNYEAQ. The CDR3 covers 15 residues. The CDR3 protein is CASSLDNRALYEQYF. Here the CDR3 DNA reads TGTGCCAGCAGCTTAGACAACAGGGCCCTATACGAGCAGTACTTC. The full variable domain, completed using reference TRBV7-6 and TRBJ2-7, is GAGVSQSPRYKVTKRGQDVALRCDPISGHVSLYWYRQALGQGPEFLTYFNYEAQQDKSGLPNDRFSAERPEGSISTLTIQRTEQRDSAMYRCASSLDNRALYEQYFGPGTRLTVT.

This chain links TRBV7-2 with TRBJ2-1; D gene unclear. Germline V gene data show CDR1 as SGHTA and CDR2 as FQGNSA. V was trimmed by 3 bases and J by 0 bases, leaving 9 bases between them. This CDR3 contains 15 residues. In DNA form, the CDR3 reads TGTGCCAGCAGCTTGACCTGGAGCTCCTACAATGAGCAGTTCTTC. Amino acid sequence: CASSLTWSSYNEQFF.

This sequence joins TRBV19 and TRBJ1-1; no clear D. Trimming cost V 6 bases and J 3 bases, with 11 bases left between them. The CDR3 is 13 residues long. Germline values: CDR1 LNHDA, CDR2 SQIVND (reference sequence). CDR3: CASRLELYTEAFF. Written as DNA, the CDR3 is TGTGCCAGTAGGTTGGAGCTTTACACTGAAGCTTTCTTT. Based on the CDR3 plus reference TRBV19 and TRBJ1-1, the full variable domain is DGGITQSPKYLFRKEGQNVTLSCEQNLNHDAMYWYRQDPGQGLRLIYYSQIVNDFQKGDIAEGYSVSREKKESFPLTVTSAQKNPTAFYLCASRLELYTEAFFGQGTRLTVV.

The chain combines TRBV6-1 with TRBJ2-1, with TRBD2 as a possible D gene (5 bases). Per the germline V gene, CDR1 is MNHNS and CDR2 is SASEGT. CDR3 length equals 17 residues. Trimming cost V 3 bases and J 4 bases, with 19 bases left between them. The CDR3 is CASSEPEGTIFYNEQFF. DNA for the CDR3: TGTGCCAGCAGTGAGCCCGAGGGAACCATCTTTTACAATGAGCAGTTCTTC.

A single count supports this clone. This sequence joins TRBV7-9 and TRBJ1-1; TRBD1 aligns across 9 bases. The CDR3 loop spans 12 amino acids. The junction had 7 bases not matched to a gene; V was cut back by 5 bases and J by 12 bases. Germline lookup yields CDR1 SEHNR and CDR2 FQNEAQ (reference sequence). This CDR3 is CASSRDRALTFF. CDR3 nucleotide sequence: TGTGCCAGCAGCCGGGACAGGGCTTTAACTTTCTTT.

The rearrangement uses TRBV18 and TRBJ1-6; 8 bases align to TRBD1. The CDR3 has 18 residues. Germline V gene lookup returns CDR1 KGHSH and CDR2 LQKENI. J was trimmed by 7 bases and V by 1 base; bases with no gene match: 12. DNA of the CDR3: TGTGCCAGCTCACCACGATCCGTTGGACAGGGCGCAAATTCACCCCTCCACTTT. This codes for CASSPRSVGQGANSPLHF.